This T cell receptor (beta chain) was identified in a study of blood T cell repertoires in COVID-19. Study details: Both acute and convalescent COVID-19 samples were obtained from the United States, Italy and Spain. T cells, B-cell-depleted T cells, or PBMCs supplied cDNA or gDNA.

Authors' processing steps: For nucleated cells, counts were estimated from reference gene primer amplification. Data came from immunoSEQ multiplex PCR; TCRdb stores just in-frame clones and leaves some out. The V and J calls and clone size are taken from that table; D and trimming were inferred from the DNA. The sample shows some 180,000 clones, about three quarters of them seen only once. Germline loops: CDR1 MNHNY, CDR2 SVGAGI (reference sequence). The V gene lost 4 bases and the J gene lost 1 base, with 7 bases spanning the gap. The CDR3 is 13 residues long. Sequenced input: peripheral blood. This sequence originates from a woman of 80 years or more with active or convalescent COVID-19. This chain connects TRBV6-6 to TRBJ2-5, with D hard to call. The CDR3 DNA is TGTGCCAGCAGTTCCCCCGGCCAAGAGACCCAGTACTTC. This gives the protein CASSSPGQETQYF.